The rows below give T cell receptor beta chains drawn from one sample of a study of cytomegalovirus exposure and HLA in healthy donors. TCRdb's table, derived via immunoSEQ multiplex PCR, lists solely in-frame clones and lacks some. This repertoire shows 97,000 or so clones, about 95% found once; its top ten account for roughly 0.9%. Input material: PBMCs. All receptors derive from a woman aged 18-29 years in good health and CMV-seronegative. Each CDR3 is given without its conserved first and last residue. A clone size is listed for some rows: how often the clone was seen (once, few, many), or a class if it is expanded.

size | J | V | CDR3
- | TRBJ1-6 | TRBV4-3 | ASSQDWGGSYNSPLH
- | TRBJ2-5 | TRBV9 | ASSVEPTAGWETQY
- | TRBJ2-3 | TRBV5-1 | ASSSQRGASTDTQY
- | TRBJ2-2 | TRBV10-3 | AIASGTSLSGELF
once | TRBJ2-1 | TRBV18 | ASSPRGSYNEQF
few | TRBJ2-3 | TRBV6-4 | ASSESATDTQY
- | TRBJ2-3 | TRBV6-5 | ASSYSRIWDTQY
once | TRBJ1-5 | TRBV5-4 | ASSLQGLGQPQH
once | TRBJ2-1 | TRBV9 | ASSSGTRSYNEQF
- | TRBJ1-6 | TRBV18 | ASSPPANRGHSPLH
- | TRBJ1-4 | TRBV13 | ASSARGGVVEKLF
- | TRBJ2-1 | TRBV27 | ASSYRIRDREYNEQF
- | TRBJ1-4 | TRBV7-7 | ASSPGQDSEKLF
- | TRBJ2-1 | TRBV28 | ASSFRPQDNEQF
- | TRBJ1-1 | TRBV18 | ASSPDRGKVTEAF
- | TRBJ2-7 | TRBV11-2 | ASSLVTGGLVYEQY
- | TRBJ2-7 | TRBV7-9 | ASSLGGTSYEQY
- | TRBJ2-1 | TRBV5-8 | ASSYSPRGFNEQF
- | TRBJ2-1 | TRBV6-4 | ASSDLGQGGRGEQF
- | TRBJ2-5 | TRBV5-4 | ASSLEVGAQY
- | TRBJ2-7 | TRBV6-4 | ASSEKAGGYEQY
few | TRBJ2-1 | TRBV27 | ASSLRPLLSSYNEQF
- | TRBJ2-5 | TRBV29-1 | SVDRRLARQETQY